This TCR beta chain emerged from a study of shared clonotypes between healthy human individuals. Study-wide results and limits: Sequencing depth was a factor that was expected to affect clonotype sharing among donors.

The CDR3 is made up of 14 amino acids. Per germline, CDR1 LNHDA and CDR2 SQIVND (reference sequence). The V end lost 9 bases, the J end lost 1 base, and 15 bases lay between the germline ends. DNA from unsorted PBMC was sequenced on ten immunoSEQ deep assay plates. Per the original methods: Junction-only sequences produced by ImmunoSEQ had no quality scores, so filtering differed. Clones were sequenced by immunoSEQ multiplex PCR, and TCRdb holds only the in-frame ones, with some missing. V and J calls and clone size are as listed in that table; D and trimming were resolved from the DNA. This table holds 490,000 or so clones, roughly 78% found once. Tens of millions of PBMCs went into genomic DNA for unsorted samples. Of note for this clone: Its antigen is not identified.

This receptor was taken from a middle-aged woman in good health. Some clones in this sample may be carry-over from other donors' samples. Sequencing used PBMCs. The gene calls are TRBV19 and TRBJ1-2; D is perhaps TRBD1 (6 bases). CDR3 coding DNA: TGTGCCAGCCACCCCCCACAGGGTAACTATGGCTACACCTTC. Amino acid sequence: CASHPPQGNYGYTF.